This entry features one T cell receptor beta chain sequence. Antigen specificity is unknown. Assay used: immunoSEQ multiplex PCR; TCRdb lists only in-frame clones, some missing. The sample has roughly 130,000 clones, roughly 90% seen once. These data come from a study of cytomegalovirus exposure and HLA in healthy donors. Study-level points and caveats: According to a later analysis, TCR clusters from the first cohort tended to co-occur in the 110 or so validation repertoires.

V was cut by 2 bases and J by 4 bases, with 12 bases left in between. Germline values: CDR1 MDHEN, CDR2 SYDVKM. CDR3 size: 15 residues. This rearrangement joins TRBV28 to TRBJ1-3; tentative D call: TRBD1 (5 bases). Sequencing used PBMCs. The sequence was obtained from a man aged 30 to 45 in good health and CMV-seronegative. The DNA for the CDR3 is TGTGCCAGCAGTTTAAGTCCAGGGTTAGGAAACACCATATATTTT. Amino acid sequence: CASSLSPGLGNTIYF.